Detailed here is one T cell receptor beta chain. The data were taken from a study of blood T cell dynamics during melanoma immunotherapy. About the study: Metastatic melanoma patients received first-line pembrolizumab or nivolumab plus ipilimumab.

Sequencing was performed with immunoSEQ multiplex PCR; in TCRdb, only in-frame clones are kept and a portion is missing. Of some 20,000 clones listed, approximately 90% are singletons. Time point denoted: week 3, after first cycle of checkpoint inhibitor. Patients had no prior systemic cancer treatment, immunosuppressants or other active cancers. CDR3 length: 15 residues. V lost 8 bases to trimming and J lost 5 bases, with 22 bases between them. Germline assignment: CDR1 SNHLY and CDR2 FYNNEI. This TCR was sampled from a human donor with melanoma. J is TRBJ2-7 and V is TRBV2; D is perhaps TRBD2 (5 bases). The sample was blood, taken from a patient treated with checkpoint blockade. CDR3 sequence: CASRDSPGPLDEQYF. The CDR3 nucleotides read TGTGCCAGCCGGGATTCACCCGGGCCTTTGGACGAGCAGTACTTC.